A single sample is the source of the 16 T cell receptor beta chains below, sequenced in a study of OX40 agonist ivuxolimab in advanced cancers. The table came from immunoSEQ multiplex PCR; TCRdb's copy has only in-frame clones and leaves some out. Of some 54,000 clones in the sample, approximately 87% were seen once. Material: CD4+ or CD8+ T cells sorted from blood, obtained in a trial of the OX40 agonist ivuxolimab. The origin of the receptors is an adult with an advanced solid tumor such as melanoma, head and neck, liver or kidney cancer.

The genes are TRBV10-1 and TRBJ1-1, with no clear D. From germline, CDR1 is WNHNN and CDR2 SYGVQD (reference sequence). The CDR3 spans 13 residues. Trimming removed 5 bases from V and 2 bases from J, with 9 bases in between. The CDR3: CASSKSVNTEAFF. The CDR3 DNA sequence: TGCGCCAGCAGTAAATCAGTAAACACTGAAGCTTTCTTT.

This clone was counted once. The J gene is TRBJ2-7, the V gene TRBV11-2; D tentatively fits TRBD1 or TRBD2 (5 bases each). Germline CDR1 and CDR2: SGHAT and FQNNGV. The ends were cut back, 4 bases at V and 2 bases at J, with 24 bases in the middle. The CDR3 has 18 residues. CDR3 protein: CASSSFPGFLTDAYEQYF. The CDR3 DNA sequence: TGTGCCAGCAGCTCCTTTCCGGGGTTCCTGACAGATGCCTACGAGCAGTACTTC.

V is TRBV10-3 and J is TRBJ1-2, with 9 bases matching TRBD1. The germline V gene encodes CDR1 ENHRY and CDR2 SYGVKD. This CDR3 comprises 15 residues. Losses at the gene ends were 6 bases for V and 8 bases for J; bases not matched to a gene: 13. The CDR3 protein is CAIRGNTGGVEGYTF. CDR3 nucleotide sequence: TGTGCCATCAGGGGGAATACAGGGGGCGTAGAAGGCTACACCTTC.

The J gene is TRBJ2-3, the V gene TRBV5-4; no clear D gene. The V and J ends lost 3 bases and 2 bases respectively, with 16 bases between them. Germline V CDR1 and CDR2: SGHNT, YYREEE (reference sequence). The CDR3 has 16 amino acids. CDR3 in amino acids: CASSSMSYENTDTQYF. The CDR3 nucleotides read TGTGCCAGCAGCTCCATGAGTTATGAGAACACAGATACGCAGTATTTT.

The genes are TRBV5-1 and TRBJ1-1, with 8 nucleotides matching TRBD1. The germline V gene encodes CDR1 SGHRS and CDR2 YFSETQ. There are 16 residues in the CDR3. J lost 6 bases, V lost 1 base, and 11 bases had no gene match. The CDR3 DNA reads TGCGCCAGCAGCTTGACCCAAGGACAGGGAGTATCTGAAGCTTTCTTT. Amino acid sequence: CASSLTQGQGVSEAFF.

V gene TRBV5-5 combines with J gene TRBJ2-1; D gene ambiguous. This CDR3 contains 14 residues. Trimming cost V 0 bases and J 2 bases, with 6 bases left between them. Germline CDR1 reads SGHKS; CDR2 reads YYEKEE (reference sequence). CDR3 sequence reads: CASSLVGTYNEQFF. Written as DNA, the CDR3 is TGTGCCAGCAGCTTGGTTGGGACCTACAATGAGCAGTTCTTC.

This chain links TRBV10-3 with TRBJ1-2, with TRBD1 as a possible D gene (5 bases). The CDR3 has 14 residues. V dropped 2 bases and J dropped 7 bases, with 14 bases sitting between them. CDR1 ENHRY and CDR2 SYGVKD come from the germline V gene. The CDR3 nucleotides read TGTGCCATCAGTGAGGGTCAAGGGGCTGGTGGCTACACCTTC. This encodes CAISEGQGAGGYTF.

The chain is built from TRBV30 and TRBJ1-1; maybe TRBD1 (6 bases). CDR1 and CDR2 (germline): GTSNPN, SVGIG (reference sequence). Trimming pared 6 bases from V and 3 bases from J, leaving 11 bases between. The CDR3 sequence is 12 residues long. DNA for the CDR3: TGTGCCTGCCAACAGGGATACACTGAAGCTTTCTTT. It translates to CACQQGYTEAFF.

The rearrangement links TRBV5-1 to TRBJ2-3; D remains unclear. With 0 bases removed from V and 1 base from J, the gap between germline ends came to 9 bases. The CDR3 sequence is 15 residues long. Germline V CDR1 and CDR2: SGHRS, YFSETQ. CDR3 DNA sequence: TGCGCCAGCAGCTTGGCCTTGGCAGGCACAGATACGCAGTATTTT. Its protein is CASSLALAGTDTQYF. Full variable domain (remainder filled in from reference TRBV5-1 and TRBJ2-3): KAGVTQTPRYLIKTRGQQVTLSCSPISGHRSVSWYQQTPGQGLQFLFEYFSETQRNKGNFPGRFSGRQFSNSRSEMNVSTLELGDSALYLCASSLALAGTDTQYFGPGTRLTVL.

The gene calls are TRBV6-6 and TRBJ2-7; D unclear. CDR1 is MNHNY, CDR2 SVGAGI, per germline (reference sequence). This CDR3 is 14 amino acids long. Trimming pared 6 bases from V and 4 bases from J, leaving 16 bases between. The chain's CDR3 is CASSRLEERYEQYF. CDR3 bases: TGTGCCAGCAGCAGGTTAGAAGAACGATACGAGCAGTACTTC.

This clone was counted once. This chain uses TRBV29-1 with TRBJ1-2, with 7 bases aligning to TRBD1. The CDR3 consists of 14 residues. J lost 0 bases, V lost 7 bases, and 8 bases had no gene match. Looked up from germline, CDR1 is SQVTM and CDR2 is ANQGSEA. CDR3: CSDRSRGSNYGYTF. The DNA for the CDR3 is TGCAGCGATCGTTCCAGGGGGTCTAACTATGGCTACACCTTC.

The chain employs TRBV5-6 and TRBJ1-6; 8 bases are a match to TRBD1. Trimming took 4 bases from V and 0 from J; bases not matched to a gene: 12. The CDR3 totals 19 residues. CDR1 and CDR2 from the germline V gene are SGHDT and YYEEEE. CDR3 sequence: CASSPKGRTGPSYNSPLHF. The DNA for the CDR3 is TGTGCCAGCAGCCCGAAAGGTCGGACAGGGCCCTCCTATAATTCACCCCTCCACTTT.

The CDR3: CASSLGGLNTEAFF. DNA for the CDR3: TGCGCCAGCAGCTTGGGGGGTTTGAACACTGAAGCTTTCTTT. The V and J genes are TRBV5-1 and TRBJ1-1; D unclear. V lost 0 bases and J 0 bases, leaving 6 bases between the germline ends. Germline V CDR1 and CDR2: SGHRS, YFSETQ. The CDR3 length is 14 residues.

The CDR3 here is CASSQSAGNEKLFF. For the CDR3, the DNA is TGTGCCAGTAGTCAAAGCGCGGGGAATGAAAAACTGTTTTTT. The V and J genes are TRBV19 and TRBJ1-4, with unresolved D. The CDR3 runs to 14 residues. Trimming shortened V by 5 bases and J by 5 bases, and 12 bases separated the two germline ends. Germline CDR1 LNHDA, CDR2 SQIVND (reference sequence).

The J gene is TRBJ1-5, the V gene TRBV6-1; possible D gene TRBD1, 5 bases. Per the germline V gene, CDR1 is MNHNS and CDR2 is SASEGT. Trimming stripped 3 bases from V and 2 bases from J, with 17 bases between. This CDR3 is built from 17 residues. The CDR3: CASSEVGRALGNQPQHF. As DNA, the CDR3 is TGTGCCAGCAGTGAGGTCGGCAGGGCCCTAGGCAATCAGCCCCAGCATTTT.

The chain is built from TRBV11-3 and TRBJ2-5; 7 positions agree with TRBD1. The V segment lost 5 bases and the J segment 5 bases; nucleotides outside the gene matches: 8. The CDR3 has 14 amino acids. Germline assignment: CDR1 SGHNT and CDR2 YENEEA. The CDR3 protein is CASSPDRDWETQYF. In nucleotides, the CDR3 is TGTGCCAGCAGCCCCGACAGGGATTGGGAGACCCAGTACTTC.